This TCR beta chain emerged from a study of shared clonotypes between healthy human individuals. Regarding the study as a whole: The small donor group covered limited genetic and exposure diversity.

Terminally differentiated effector memory CD45RA+ cells were excluded from the naive CD8 cells, which were CD45RO-negative and positively selected for CCR7. Healthy adults negative for HIV, lacking recent acute infections or vaccinations, served as donors. Those who donated, Caucasian adults without exception, all lived in Nashville, Tennessee. Original processing notes: ImmunoSEQ only sent back junction sequences with no quality scores, so filtering was done differently. This table comes from immunoSEQ multiplex PCR, and its TCRdb copy is limited to in-frame clones, with some not included. From that table come the V and J calls and clone size; the DNA was used to work out D and trimming. The profile shows about 2.1 million clones, 90% to 95% of them singletons. The germline V and J ends were trimmed by 7 bases and 3 bases, with 3 bases remaining between them. The CDR3 is 11 amino acids. CDR1 SNHLY and CDR2 FYNNEI come from the germline V gene.

In its sample, this clone was seen many times. The antigen is not known. This chain joins TRBV2 and TRBJ2-2, with unresolved D. This TCR was sampled from a man aged 18 to 29 in good health. Some clones in this sample may be carry-over from other donors' samples. The specimen sequenced was naive CD8+ T cells from PBMCs. The CDR3 nucleotides read TGTGCCAGCAAGGACACCGGGGAGCTGTTTTTT. Translation: CASKDTGELFF.